One T cell receptor (beta chain) is described in this entry. These data belong to a study of control samples from healthy donors and cancer patients. The method was immunoSEQ multiplex PCR; TCRdb's version includes in-frame clones alone and lacks a portion of them. The repertoire holds about 180,000 clones, 90% seen once, with approximately 1.5% in the top ten. Germline V gives CDR1 MNHEY, CDR2 SVGAGI. The CDR3 runs 15 residues. Trimming cost V 5 bases and J 2 bases; bases outside gene matches: 4. This TCR was recovered from a woman between 45 and 65 years old in good health. V gene TRBV6-5 combines with J gene TRBJ1-5; TRBD1 matches 9 bases. Specimen: blood. The CDR3 here is CASSRGQGGNQPQHF. In DNA form, the CDR3 reads TGTGCCAGCAGTCGGGGACAGGGAGGCAATCAGCCCCAGCATTTT.